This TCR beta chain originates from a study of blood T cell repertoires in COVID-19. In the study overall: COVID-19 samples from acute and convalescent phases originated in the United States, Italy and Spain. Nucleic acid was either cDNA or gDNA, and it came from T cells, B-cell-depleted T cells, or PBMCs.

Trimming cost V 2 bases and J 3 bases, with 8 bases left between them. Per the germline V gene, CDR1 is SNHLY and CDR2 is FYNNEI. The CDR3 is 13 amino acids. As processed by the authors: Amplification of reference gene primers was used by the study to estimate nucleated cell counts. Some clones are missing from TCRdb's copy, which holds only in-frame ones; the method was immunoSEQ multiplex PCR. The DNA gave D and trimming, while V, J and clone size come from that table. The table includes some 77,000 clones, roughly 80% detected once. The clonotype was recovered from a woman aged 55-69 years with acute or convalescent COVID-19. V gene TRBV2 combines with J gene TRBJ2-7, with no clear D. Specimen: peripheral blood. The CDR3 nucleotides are TGTGCCAGCAGTGAACTGGCAGGCTACGAGCAGTACTTC. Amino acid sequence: CASSELAGYEQYF.